This TCR beta chain was retrieved from a study of cytomegalovirus exposure and HLA in healthy donors. Regarding this clone: Its antigen is not known.

General study findings and limits: Researchers counted 150 to 200 TCR beta chains as cytomegalovirus-associated.

PCR used 60 Vbeta primers and 13 Jbeta primers. Produced via immunoSEQ multiplex PCR; TCRdb's table is partial and in-frame only. In the table there are a few hundred thousand clones, 70% to 85% of which are singletons. The germline V and J ends were trimmed by 5 bases and 0 bases, with 16 bases remaining between them. The CDR3 contains 16 residues. Germline V gene data show CDR1 as SGHTA and CDR2 as FQGNSA. The V and J genes are TRBV7-2 and TRBJ1-1; tentative D call: TRBD1 (6 bases). The receptor comes from a girl aged 2-10 years in good health and CMV-seronegative. Sequencing was performed on PBMCs. CDR3 in amino acids: CASSPPGVRMNTEAFF. CDR3 coding DNA: TGTGCCAGCAGCCCCCCAGGGGTAAGGATGAACACTGAAGCTTTCTTT.